This paragraph reports one T cell receptor (beta chain). The data originate from a study of OX40 agonist ivuxolimab in advanced cancers. Data came from immunoSEQ multiplex PCR; TCRdb stores just in-frame clones and leaves some out. Of approximately 62,000 clones detected, approximately 88% appear once; the ten largest clones hold 4% to 5.5%. In germline, CDR1 is MNHNS, CDR2 SASEGT. V dropped 2 bases and J dropped 2 bases, with 11 bases sitting between them. This CDR3 is built from 15 residues. The TCR was taken from an adult with an advanced solid tumor such as melanoma, head and neck, liver or kidney cancer. Source: CD4+ or CD8+ T cells sorted from blood, taken in a trial of the OX40 agonist ivuxolimab. The chain has TRBV6-1 and TRBJ2-3; D possibly corresponds to TRBD1 (6 bases). CDR3 in DNA: TGTGCCAGCAGTGAATCCTGGACAGACACAGATACGCAGTATTTT. It encodes CASSESWTDTDTQYF.